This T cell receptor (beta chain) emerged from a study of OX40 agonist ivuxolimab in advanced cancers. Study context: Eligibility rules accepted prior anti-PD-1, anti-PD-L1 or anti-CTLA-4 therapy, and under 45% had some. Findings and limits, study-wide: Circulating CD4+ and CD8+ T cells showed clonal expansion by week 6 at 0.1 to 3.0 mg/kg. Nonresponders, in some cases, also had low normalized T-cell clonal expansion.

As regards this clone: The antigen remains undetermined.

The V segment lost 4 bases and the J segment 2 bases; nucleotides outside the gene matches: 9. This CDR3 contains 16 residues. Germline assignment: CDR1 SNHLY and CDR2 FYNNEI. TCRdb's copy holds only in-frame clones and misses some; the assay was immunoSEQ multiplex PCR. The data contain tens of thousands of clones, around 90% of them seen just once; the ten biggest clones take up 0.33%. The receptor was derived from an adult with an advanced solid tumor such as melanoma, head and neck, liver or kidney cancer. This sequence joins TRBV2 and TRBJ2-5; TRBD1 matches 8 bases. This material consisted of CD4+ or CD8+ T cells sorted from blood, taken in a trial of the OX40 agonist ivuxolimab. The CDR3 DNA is TGTGCCAGCAGTGTTAGTGGACAGGGTCAGCAAGAGACCCAGTACTTC. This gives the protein CASSVSGQGQQETQYF.